The 21 T cell receptor beta chains in this list originate from one sample, sequenced in a study of shared clonotypes between healthy human individuals. The protocol was immunoSEQ multiplex PCR, while the TCRdb copy is restricted to in-frame clones and leaves out a portion. The table shows around 700,000 clones, with around 72% occurring only once. Sequencing was carried out using memory CD4+ T cells sorted from blood. Subset noted: CD45RA-negative fraction. The receptor set was obtained from a woman under 40 in good health.

The chain uses TRBV18 and TRBJ1-5; TRBD1 aligns across 8 bases. The CDR3 loop spans 13 amino acids. Germline V gives CDR1 KGHSH, CDR2 LQKENI. V lost 3 bases and J lost 6; bases outside the gene matches: 1. CDR3 sequence (DNA): TGTGCCAGCTCACCGGACAGGGCTCAGCCCCAGCATTTT. As protein: CASSPDRAQPQHF.

Many counts were recorded for this clone. This CDR3 is also generated by other DNA sequences in the sample. The chain is built from TRBV15 and TRBJ2-7, with D possibly being TRBD1 or TRBD2 (5 bases each). Germline loops: CDR1 LNHNV, CDR2 YYDKDF (reference sequence). V was cut by 5 bases and J by 2 bases, with 10 bases left in between. The CDR3 runs 13 residues. The CDR3: CATSRRGAYEQYF. The CDR3 DNA follows: TGTGCCACCAGCCGACGGGGCGCCTACGAGCAGTACTTC.

The J gene is TRBJ2-7, the V gene TRBV5-8; D gene uncertain. CDR3 length equals 11 residues. Looked up from germline, CDR1 is SGHTS and CDR2 is YDEGEE. The V end lost 2 bases, the J end lost 6 bases, and 6 bases lay between the germline ends. In DNA form, the CDR3 reads TGTGCCAGCAGCTTCGGCCCCGAGCAGTACTTC. Translating it yields CASSFGPEQYF.

This clone was seen a handful of times. The chain recombines TRBV5-1 with TRBJ2-1, with D unresolved. The germline V gene has CDR1 SGHRS and CDR2 YFSETQ. The CDR3 contains 15 residues. The ends were cut back, 5 bases at V and 4 bases at J, with 16 bases in the middle. The CDR3 sequence is CASSLQGTVYNEQFF. In nucleotides, the CDR3 is TGCGCCAGCAGTCTGCAAGGTACAGTTTACAATGAGCAGTTCTTC.

This clone came up many times. The J gene is TRBJ2-2, the V gene TRBV5-1; D might be TRBD1 (7 bases). The CDR3 spans 16 residues. Germline V gene sequence: CDR1 SGHRS, CDR2 YFSETQ. V was trimmed by 4 bases and J by 0 bases, leaving 13 bases between them. This CDR3 is CASSPAGQPNTGELFF. Written as DNA, the CDR3 is TGCGCCAGCAGCCCGGCGGGACAGCCGAACACCGGGGAGCTGTTTTTT.

This clone was observed a few times. The V gene is TRBV28, the J gene TRBJ1-2, with D tentatively TRBD1 (6 bases). The germline V and J ends were trimmed by 9 bases and 3 bases, with 20 bases remaining between them. The CDR3 sequence is 15 residues long. CDR1 and CDR2 from the germline V gene are MDHEN and SYDVKM. The CDR3 region has the DNA TGTGCCAGTCAACTGGCAGGGACACAGTACTATGGCTACACCTTC. Its translation: CASQLAGTQYYGYTF.

The sample holds one count of this clone. The V gene is TRBV19, the J gene TRBJ1-1, with TRBD1 matching 8 bases. The CDR3 is 18 residues long. V shed 4 bases and J 0 bases; nucleotides not matched to a gene: 13. Germline V gene lookup returns CDR1 LNHDA and CDR2 SQIVND (reference sequence). This CDR3 reads CASSTARRQGRMNTEAFF. For the CDR3, the DNA is TGTGCCAGTAGTACAGCCCGTCGACAGGGGCGCATGAACACTGAAGCTTTCTTT.

The J gene is TRBJ2-5, the V gene TRBV2; 7 nucleotides align to TRBD1. The CDR3 length is 13 residues. Losses at the gene ends were 5 bases for V and 5 bases for J; bases not matched to a gene: 5. CDR1 is SNHLY and CDR2 is FYNNEI in the germline V gene. In DNA form, the CDR3 reads TGTGCCAGCAGTAGGGGGCGATGGGAGACCCAGTACTTC. Residues: CASSRGRWETQYF.

This clone occurred a few times. The chain links TRBV4-1 to TRBJ1-1; TRBD1 might be the D (5 bases). CDR1 and CDR2 (germline): MGHRA, YSYEKL. The CDR3 consists of 15 residues. V was trimmed by 0 bases and J by 6 bases, leaving 14 bases between them. CDR3 amino acids: CASSQERPRGPEAFF. Here the CDR3 DNA reads TGCGCCAGCAGCCAAGAACGTCCGCGGGGACCTGAAGCTTTCTTT.

This clone turned up a few times. The sample contains more than one DNA sequence encoding this CDR3. The chain has TRBV28 and TRBJ1-1; 8 bases map to TRBD1. The J segment lost 4 bases and the V segment lost 5 bases, leaving 3 bases of the junction unmatched. The CDR3 has 13 amino acids. Germline CDR1 is MDHEN and CDR2 is SYDVKM. CDR3 sequence: CASSTGQGTEAFF. Written as DNA, the CDR3 is TGTGCCAGCAGTACAGGACAGGGCACTGAAGCTTTCTTT. Full variable domain (rest looked up from reference TRBV28 and TRBJ1-1): DVKVTQSSRYLVKRTGEKVFLECVQDMDHENMFWYRQDPGLGLRLIYFSYDVKMKEKGDIPEGYSVSREKKERFSLILESASTNQTSMYLCASSTGQGTEAFFGQGTRLTVV.

The rearrangement uses TRBV29-1 and TRBJ2-1; D possibly corresponds to TRBD2 (6 bases). The CDR3 length is 14 residues. V shed 7 bases and J shed 3 bases, with 16 bases lying between them. Germline lookup yields CDR1 SQVTM and CDR2 ANQGSEA. In DNA form, the CDR3 reads TGCAGCGCCTGGACTAACGGGAACTACAATGAGCAGTTCTTC. Protein product: CSAWTNGNYNEQFF.

The chain has TRBV28 and TRBJ1-2; D ambiguous. This CDR3 region has 14 residues. Deletions cut 7 bases from V and 6 bases from J, with 18 bases between. In germline, CDR1 is MDHEN, CDR2 SYDVKM. CDR3 DNA sequence: TGTGCCAGCACCGATCCATGGAAGTCTGATGGCTACACCTTC. Translation gives CASTDPWKSDGYTF.

The chain combines TRBV7-2 with TRBJ1-2, with 10 bases lining up with TRBD1. Looked up from germline, CDR1 is SGHTA and CDR2 is FQGNSA. V shed 4 bases and J 8 bases; nucleotides not matched to a gene: 10. This CDR3 is 15 amino acids long. The CDR3 region is CASSWGTGDLGGYTF. In DNA, the CDR3 is TGTGCCAGCAGCTGGGGGACAGGGGACTTGGGAGGCTACACCTTC. The whole variable domain, filled in from reference TRBV7-2 and TRBJ1-2, reads GAGVSQSPSNKVTEKGKDVELRCDPISGHTALYWYRQSLGQGLEFLIYFQGNSAPDKSGLPSDRFSAERTGGSVSTLTIQRTQQEDSAVYLCASSWGTGDLGGYTFGSGTRLTVV.

The chain links TRBV7-2 to TRBJ2-3; D call uncertain. V was clipped by 4 bases and J by 1 base, with 12 bases between them. The CDR3 runs to 15 residues. Germline V gives CDR1 SGHTA, CDR2 FQGNSA. The CDR3 loop reads CASSSPGMGTDTQYF. The CDR3 DNA follows: TGTGCCAGCAGCTCTCCTGGGATGGGCACAGATACGCAGTATTTT.

Note on this clone: A read error may account for a junction end that differs from germline. The genes are TRBV28 and TRBJ1-5; D uncertain. Germline CDR1 is MDHEN and CDR2 is SYDVKM. CDR3 length equals 14 residues. The CDR3 loop is CASSFMGSTQPQHF. The CDR3 DNA sequence: TGTGCCAGCAGTTTTATGGGGAGCACTCAGCCCCAGCATTTT.

In this sample, this clone turned up a few times. J is TRBJ1-2 and V is TRBV13; D not resolved. Trimming stripped 2 bases from V and 5 bases from J, with 9 bases between. CDR1 PRHDT and CDR2 FYEKMQ come from the germline V gene (reference sequence). CDR3 length: 13 amino acids. The CDR3 sequence: CASSLRQSYGYTF. The CDR3 DNA sequence: TGTGCCAGCAGCTTAAGGCAGTCATATGGCTACACCTTC.

The chain employs TRBV5-1 and TRBJ2-2, with 12 bases aligning to TRBD2. The CDR3 sequence is 18 residues long. Germline lookup yields CDR1 SGHRS and CDR2 YFSETQ. The V and J ends lost 0 bases and 4 bases, in that order; junction bases with no gene match: 7. This CDR3 is CASSLASGRARSTGELFF. The CDR3 DNA reads TGCGCCAGCAGCTTGGCTAGCGGGAGGGCCAGGAGCACCGGGGAGCTGTTTTTT.

This sequence joins TRBV18 and TRBJ2-2, with a possible D match to TRBD1 (5 bases). This CDR3 has 15 amino acids. V lost 5 bases, J lost 4 bases, and 14 bases lay in between. Germline loops: CDR1 KGHSH, CDR2 LQKENI. CDR3: CASSSDTVPTGELFF. The DNA for the CDR3 is TGTGCCAGCTCATCGGACACGGTTCCCACCGGGGAGCTGTTTTTT.

This clone was seen only once. The rearrangement uses TRBV27 and TRBJ2-7; tentative D call: TRBD2 (5 bases). Trimming cost V 6 bases and J 2 bases, with 11 bases left between them. Germline values: CDR1 MNHEY, CDR2 SMNVEV (reference sequence). This CDR3 region has 13 residues. The DNA of the CDR3 is TGTGCCAGCAGAGGGAGATGGGCCTACGAGCAGTACTTC. This codes for CASRGRWAYEQYF.

The J gene is TRBJ1-2, the V gene TRBV2; no clear D gene. Germline CDR1 SNHLY, CDR2 FYNNEI. V was cut by 6 bases and J by 0 bases, with 11 bases left in between. The CDR3 length is 14 residues. The CDR3 DNA is TGTGCCAGCAGGCCAGCGGAGCCTAACTATGGCTACACCTTC. Translation gives CASRPAEPNYGYTF.

A single count supports this clone. This sample includes further DNA sequences coding for the same CDR3. The V and J genes are TRBV28 and TRBJ2-7; 7 nucleotides match TRBD1. This CDR3 contains 13 residues. The V gene's germline CDR1 is MDHEN and CDR2 SYDVKM. Unmatched junction bases numbered 6, after V lost 8 bases and J lost 2 bases. The CDR3 DNA follows: TGTGCCAGCCGGCCCACAGGGGCCTACGAGCAGTACTTC. Protein sequence: CASRPTGAYEQYF.